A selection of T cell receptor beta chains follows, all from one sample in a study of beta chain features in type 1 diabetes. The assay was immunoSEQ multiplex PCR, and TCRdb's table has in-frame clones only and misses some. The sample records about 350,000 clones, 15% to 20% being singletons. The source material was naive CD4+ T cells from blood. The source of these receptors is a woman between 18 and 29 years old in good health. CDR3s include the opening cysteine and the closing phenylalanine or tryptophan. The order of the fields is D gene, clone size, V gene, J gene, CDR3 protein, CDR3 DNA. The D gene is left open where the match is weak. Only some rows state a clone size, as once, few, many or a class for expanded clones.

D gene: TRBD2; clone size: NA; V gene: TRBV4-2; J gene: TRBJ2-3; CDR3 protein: CASSLSQGTSAVTQYF; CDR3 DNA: TGTGCCAGCAGCCTCAGCCAGGGGACTAGCGCGGTTACGCAGTATTTT
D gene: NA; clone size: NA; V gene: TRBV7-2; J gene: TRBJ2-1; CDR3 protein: CASSSSSYNEQFF; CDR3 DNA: TGTGCCAGCAGCTCGAGCTCCTACAATGAGCAGTTCTTC
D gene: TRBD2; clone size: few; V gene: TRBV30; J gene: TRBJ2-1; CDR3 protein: CAWSVGGGGYNEQFF; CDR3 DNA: TGTGCCTGGAGTGTTGGCGGGGGAGGATACAATGAGCAGTTCTTC
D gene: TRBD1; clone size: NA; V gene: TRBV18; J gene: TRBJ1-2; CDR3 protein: CASSLKDRRDGYTF; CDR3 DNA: TGTGCCAGCTCACTGAAGGACAGGAGGGATGGCTACACCTTC
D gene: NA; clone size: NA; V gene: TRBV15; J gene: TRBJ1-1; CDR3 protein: CATKPRLSTEAFF; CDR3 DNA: TGTGCCACCAAGCCTCGATTGTCCACTGAAGCTTTCTTT
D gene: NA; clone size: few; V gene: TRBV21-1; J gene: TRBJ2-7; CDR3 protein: CASSTLYEQYF; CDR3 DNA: TGTGCCAGCAGCACTCTCTACGAGCAGTACTTC
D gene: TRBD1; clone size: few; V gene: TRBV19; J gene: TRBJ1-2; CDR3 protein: CASSPDRAVGYTF; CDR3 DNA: TGTGCCAGTAGTCCCGACAGGGCTGTTGGCTACACCTTC
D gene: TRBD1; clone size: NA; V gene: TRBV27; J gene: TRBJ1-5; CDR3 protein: CASRDRDQPQHF; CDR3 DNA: TGTGCCAGCAGGGACAGGGACCAGCCCCAGCATTTT
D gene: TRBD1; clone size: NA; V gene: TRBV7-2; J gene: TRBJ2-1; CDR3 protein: CASSPDRASYNEQFF; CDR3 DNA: TGTGCCAGCAGCCCGGACAGGGCGTCCTACAATGAGCAGTTCTTC
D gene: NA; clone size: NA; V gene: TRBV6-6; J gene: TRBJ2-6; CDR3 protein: CASSRDSYSGANVLTF; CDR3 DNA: TGTGCCAGCAGCCGAGACAGTTACTCTGGGGCCAACGTCCTGACTTTC
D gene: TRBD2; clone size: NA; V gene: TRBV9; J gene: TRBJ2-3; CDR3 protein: CASSASGGASDTQYF; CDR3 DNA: TGTGCCAGCAGCGCTAGCGGGGGGGCCTCAGATACGCAGTATTTT
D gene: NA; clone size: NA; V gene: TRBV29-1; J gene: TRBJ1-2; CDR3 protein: CSVPTPSGGGMGYTF; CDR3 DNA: TGCAGCGTTCCTACCCCCTCGGGAGGGGGGATGGGCTACACCTTC
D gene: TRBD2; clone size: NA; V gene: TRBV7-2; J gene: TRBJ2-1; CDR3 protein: CASSSSAGETYNEQFF; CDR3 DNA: TGTGCCAGCAGCTCCTCAGCGGGGGAAACCTACAATGAGCAGTTCTTC
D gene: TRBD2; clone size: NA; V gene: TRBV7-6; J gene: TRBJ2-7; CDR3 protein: CASSRTSGFYEQYF; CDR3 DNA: TGTGCCAGCAGCAGGACTAGCGGGTTCTACGAGCAGTACTTC
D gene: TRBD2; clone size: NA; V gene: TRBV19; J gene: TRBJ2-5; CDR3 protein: CASSRTTSGYQETQYF; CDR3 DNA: TGTGCCAGTAGTAGGACGACTAGCGGGTACCAAGAGACCCAGTACTTC
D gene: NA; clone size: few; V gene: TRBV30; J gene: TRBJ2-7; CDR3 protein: CAWGIGTLSYEQYF; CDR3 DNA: TGTGCCTGGGGAATAGGGACACTCTCCTACGAGCAGTACTTC
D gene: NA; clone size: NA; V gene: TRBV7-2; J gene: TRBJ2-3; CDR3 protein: CASSLAAGKTDTQYF; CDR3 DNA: TGTGCCAGCAGCTTAGCGGCGGGAAAGACAGATACGCAGTATTTT
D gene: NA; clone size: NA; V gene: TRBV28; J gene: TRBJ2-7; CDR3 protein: CASSRRSYEQYF; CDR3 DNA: TGTGCCAGCAGTAGGAGGAGCTACGAGCAGTACTTC
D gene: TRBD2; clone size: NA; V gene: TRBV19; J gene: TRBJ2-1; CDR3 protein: CASSIGTSGSRWQFF; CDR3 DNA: TGTGCCAGTAGTATCGGGACTAGCGGGTCTAGGTGGCAGTTCTTC
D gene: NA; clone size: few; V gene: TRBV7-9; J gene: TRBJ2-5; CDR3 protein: CASSFDRRGRETQYF; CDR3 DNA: TGTGCCAGCAGCTTTGACCGCAGGGGAAGAGAGACCCAGTACTTC
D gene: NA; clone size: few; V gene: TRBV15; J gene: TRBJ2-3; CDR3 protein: CATSRDGRTSTDTQYF; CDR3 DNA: TGTGCCACCAGCAGAGATGGCAGAACGTCCACAGATACGCAGTATTTT
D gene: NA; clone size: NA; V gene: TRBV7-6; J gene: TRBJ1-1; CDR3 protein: CASSLIGTDEAFF; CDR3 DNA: TGTGCCAGCAGCTTAATTGGCACAGATGAAGCTTTCTTT
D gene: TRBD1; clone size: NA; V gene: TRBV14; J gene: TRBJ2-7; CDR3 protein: CASSSNGQGFYEQYF; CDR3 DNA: TGTGCCAGCAGCTCTAACGGACAGGGATTCTACGAGCAGTACTTC
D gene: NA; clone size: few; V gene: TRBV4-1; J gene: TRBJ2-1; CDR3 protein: CASSPTAWRGSNNEQFF; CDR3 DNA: TGCGCCAGCAGCCCGACGGCCTGGAGGGGTAGTAACAATGAGCAGTTCTTC
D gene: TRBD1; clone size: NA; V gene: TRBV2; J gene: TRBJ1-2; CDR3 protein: CASIGTASGGYTF; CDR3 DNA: TGTGCCAGCATTGGGACAGCCTCTGGGGGCTACACCTTC
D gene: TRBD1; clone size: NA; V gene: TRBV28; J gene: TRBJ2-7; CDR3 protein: CASRYPGQGSGEQYF; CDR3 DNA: TGTGCCAGCAGATATCCGGGACAGGGGTCGGGGGAGCAGTACTTC
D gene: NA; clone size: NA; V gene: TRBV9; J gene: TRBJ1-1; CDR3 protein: CASSVDSTATYTEAFF; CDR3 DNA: TGTGCCAGCAGCGTAGACAGTACAGCCACTTACACTGAAGCTTTCTTT
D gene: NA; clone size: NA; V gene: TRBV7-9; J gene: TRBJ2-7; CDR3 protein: CASRPRVGYEQYF; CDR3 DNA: TGTGCCAGCAGACCTCGGGTTGGCTACGAGCAGTACTTC
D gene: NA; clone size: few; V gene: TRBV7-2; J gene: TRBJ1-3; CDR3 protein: CASSDRTAALSGNTIYF; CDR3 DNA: TGTGCCAGCAGCGATCGGACAGCCGCCCTCTCTGGAAACACCATATATTTT
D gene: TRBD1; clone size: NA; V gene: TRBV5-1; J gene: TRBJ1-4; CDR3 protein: CASTFQGGNEKLFF; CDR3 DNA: TGCGCCAGCACCTTTCAGGGGGGTAATGAAAAACTGTTTTTT
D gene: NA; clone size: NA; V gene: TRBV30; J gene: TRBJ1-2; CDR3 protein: CAWSSSPWAYGYTF; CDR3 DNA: TGTGCCTGGAGTTCAAGTCCGTGGGCCTATGGCTACACCTTC
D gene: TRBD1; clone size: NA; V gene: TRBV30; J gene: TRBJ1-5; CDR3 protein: CAWSQDRGNQPQHF; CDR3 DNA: TGTGCCTGGAGCCAGGACAGGGGTAATCAGCCCCAGCATTTT
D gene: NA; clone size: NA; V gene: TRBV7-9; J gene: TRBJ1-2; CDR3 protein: CASSPRLRDYGYTF; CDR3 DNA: TGTGCCAGCAGCCCCCGTTTGAGGGACTATGGCTACACCTTC
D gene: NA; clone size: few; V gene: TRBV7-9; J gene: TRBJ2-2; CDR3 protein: CASSLVGQSWSDGTGELFF; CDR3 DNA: TGTGCCAGCAGCTTAGTCGGACAGTCATGGTCGGATGGCACCGGGGAGCTGTTTTTT
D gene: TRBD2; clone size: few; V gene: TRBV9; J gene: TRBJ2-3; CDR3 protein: CASSDTSGRWDTQYF; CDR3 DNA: TGTGCCAGCAGCGATACTAGCGGGAGGTGGGATACGCAGTATTTT
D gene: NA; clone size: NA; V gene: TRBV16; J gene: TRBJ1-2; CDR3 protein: CASNRERDYGYTF; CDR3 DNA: TGTGCCAGCAACAGGGAGAGGGACTATGGCTACACCTTC
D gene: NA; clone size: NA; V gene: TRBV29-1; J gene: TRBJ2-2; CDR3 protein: CSVSGTTNTGELFF; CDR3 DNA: TGCAGCGTATCCGGGACAACGAACACCGGGGAGCTGTTTTTT
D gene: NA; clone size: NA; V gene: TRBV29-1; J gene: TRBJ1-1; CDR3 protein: CSVDRGISEAFF; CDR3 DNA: TGCAGCGTTGACCGGGGGATTTCTGAAGCTTTCTTT
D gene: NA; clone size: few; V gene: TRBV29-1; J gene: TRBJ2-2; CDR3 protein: CSAAGQITGELFF; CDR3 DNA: TGCAGCGCCGCAGGACAGATCACCGGGGAGCTGTTTTTT
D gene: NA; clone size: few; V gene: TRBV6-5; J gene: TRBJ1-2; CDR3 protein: CASSYSRWLSWSYTF; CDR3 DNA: TGTGCCAGCAGTTACTCGAGGTGGCTCTCTTGGAGCTACACCTTC
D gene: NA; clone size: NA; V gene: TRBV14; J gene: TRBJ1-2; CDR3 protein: CASSQRPGGAGGYTF; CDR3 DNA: TGTGCCAGCAGCCAACGACCGGGGGGCGCTGGGGGCTACACCTTC
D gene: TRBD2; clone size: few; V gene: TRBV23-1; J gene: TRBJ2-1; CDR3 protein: CASSHRRAWREDYNEQFF; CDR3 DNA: TGCGCCAGCAGTCATAGGAGGGCATGGCGGGAGGATTACAATGAGCAGTTCTTC
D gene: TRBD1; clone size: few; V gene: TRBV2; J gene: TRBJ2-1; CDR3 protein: CARGQGANNEQFF; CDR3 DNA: TGTGCCAGAGGACAGGGGGCGAACAATGAGCAGTTCTTC
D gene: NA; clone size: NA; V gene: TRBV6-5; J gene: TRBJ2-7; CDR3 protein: CASSYSRYGETYEQYF; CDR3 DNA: TGTGCCAGCAGTTACTCCCGTTACGGAGAAACCTACGAGCAGTACTTC
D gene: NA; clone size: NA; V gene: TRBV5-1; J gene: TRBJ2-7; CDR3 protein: CASSLAAGSSYEQYF; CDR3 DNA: TGCGCCAGCAGCTTGGCCGCGGGGAGCTCCTACGAGCAGTACTTC
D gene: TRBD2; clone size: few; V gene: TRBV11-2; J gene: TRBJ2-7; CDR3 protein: CASSPGTSGHEQYF; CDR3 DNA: TGTGCCAGCAGCCCGGGGACTAGTGGCCACGAGCAGTACTTC
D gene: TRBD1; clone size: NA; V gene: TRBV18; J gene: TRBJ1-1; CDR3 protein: CASSPQGATSLDTEAFF; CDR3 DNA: TGTGCCAGCTCCCCCCAGGGGGCCACCTCGCTGGACACTGAAGCTTTCTTT
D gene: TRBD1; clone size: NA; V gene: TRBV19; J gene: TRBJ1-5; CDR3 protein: CASGDRGINQPQHF; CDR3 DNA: TGTGCCAGTGGGGACAGGGGCATCAATCAGCCCCAGCATTTT
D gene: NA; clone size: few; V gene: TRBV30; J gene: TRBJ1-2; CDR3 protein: CAWSQRRGYTF; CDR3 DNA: TGTGCCTGGAGTCAGAGGCGCGGCTACACCTTC
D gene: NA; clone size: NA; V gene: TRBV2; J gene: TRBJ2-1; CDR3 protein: CASSRSLGIDEQFF; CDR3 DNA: TGTGCCAGCAGTCGATCTCTCGGGATCGATGAGCAGTTCTTC
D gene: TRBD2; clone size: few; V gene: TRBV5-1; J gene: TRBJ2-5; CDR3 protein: CATGTSGRTAETQYF; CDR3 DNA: TGCGCCACCGGGACTAGCGGGAGAACAGCGGAGACCCAGTACTTC
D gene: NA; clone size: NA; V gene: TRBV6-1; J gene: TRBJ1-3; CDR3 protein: CASTARVAGNTIYF; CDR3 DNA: TGTGCCAGCACTGCCAGGGTGGCGGGAAACACCATATATTTT
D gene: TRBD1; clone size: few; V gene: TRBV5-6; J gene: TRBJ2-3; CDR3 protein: CASSLARGPGDTQYF; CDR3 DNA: TGTGCCAGCAGCTTGGCCAGGGGGCCGGGGGATACGCAGTATTTT
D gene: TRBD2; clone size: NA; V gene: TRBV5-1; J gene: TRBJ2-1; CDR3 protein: CASSLGAGVDEQFF; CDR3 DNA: TGCGCCAGCAGCTTGGGGGCGGGAGTCGATGAGCAGTTCTTC
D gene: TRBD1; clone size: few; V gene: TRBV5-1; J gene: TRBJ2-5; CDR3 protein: CASSPGTGQETQYF; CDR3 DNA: TGCGCCAGCAGCCCCGGGACAGGTCAAGAGACCCAGTACTTC
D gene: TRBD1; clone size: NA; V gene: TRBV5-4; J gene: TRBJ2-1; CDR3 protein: CASSSGQGVYNEQFF; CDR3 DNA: TGTGCCAGCAGCTCGGGACAGGGAGTTTACAATGAGCAGTTCTTC
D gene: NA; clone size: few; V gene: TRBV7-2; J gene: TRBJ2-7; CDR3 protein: CASRPQGYEQYF; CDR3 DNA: TGTGCCAGCAGGCCCCAGGGCTACGAGCAGTACTTC
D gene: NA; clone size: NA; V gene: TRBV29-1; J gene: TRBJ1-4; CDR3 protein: CSAVPGTATNEKLFF; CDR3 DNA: TGCAGCGCGGTCCCGGGTACTGCAACTAATGAAAAACTGTTTTTT
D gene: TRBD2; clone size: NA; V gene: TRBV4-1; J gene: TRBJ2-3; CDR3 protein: CASSQSGALIWTQYF; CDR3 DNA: TGCGCCAGCAGCCAAAGCGGGGCCTTAATATGGACGCAGTATTTT